Following are 21 T cell receptor beta chains from one sample sequenced in a study of CD8 T cells in Susac syndrome. Random hexamers served to reverse transcribe roughly 0.5 to 1 ug RNA. Via MiXCR, TCRdb re-called the immunoSEQ multiplex PCR reads, giving one row per CDR3 protein. The repertoire has about 400,000 distinct CDR3 sequences, around 85% of them found once; the top ten carry 0.09% to 0.15%. Input material: CD8+ T cells from PBMCs. These receptors all come from a human donor with multiple sclerosis.

The chain employs TRBV7-3 and TRBJ2-7; 7 bases are shared with TRBD1. Per germline, CDR1 SGHTA and CDR2 FQGTGA. V gave up 2 bases and J gave up 4 bases; unmatched junction bases: 14. The CDR3 length is 17 residues. The CDR3 reads CASSLDPSKGAIYEQYF. The CDR3 nucleotides read TGTGCCAGCAGCTTAGATCCTAGCAAGGGGGCCATTTACGAGCAGTACTTC.

This chain uses TRBV4-1 with TRBJ2-7; TRBD2 might be the D (7 bases). Germline values: CDR1 MGHRA, CDR2 YSYEKL. Trimming removed 4 bases from V and 2 bases from J, with 15 bases in between. The CDR3 totals 15 residues. The CDR3 sequence: CASSPGGDLPYEQYF. The CDR3 region has the DNA TGCGCCAGCAGCCCGGGGGGCGACTTACCCTACGAGCAGTACTTC.

The rearrangement uses TRBV6-2 or TRBV6-3 and TRBJ2-1, with D perhaps TRBD2 (5 bases). Trimming removed 0 bases from V and 8 bases from J, with 17 bases in between. The CDR3 has 16 amino acids. Germline CDR1 is MNHEY and CDR2 is SVGEGT. The CDR3 nucleotides read TGTGCCAGCAGTTACTCGATAGCTAGCTCCTTCTATGAGCAGTTCTTC. Protein sequence: CASSYSIASSFYEQFF.

The chain recombines TRBV6-5 with TRBJ1-4; D not certain. The germline V and J ends were trimmed by 5 bases and 9 bases, with 16 bases remaining between them. Germline lookup yields CDR1 MNHEY and CDR2 SVGAGI. This CDR3 is 14 amino acids long. The CDR3 DNA follows: TGTGCCAGCAGTCCTCTGAGAAGAGGAAAAAAACTGTTTTTT. Encoded protein: CASSPLRRGKKLFF.

This chain connects TRBV4-1 to TRBJ2-1; no reliable D call. V lost 3 bases, J lost 10 bases, and 10 bases lay in between. Germline values: CDR1 MGHRA, CDR2 YSYEKL. CDR3 length: 12 residues. The CDR3 DNA follows: TGCGCCAGCAGCCACCCCGACATGGAGCAGTTCTTC. Protein sequence: CASSHPDMEQFF.

The CDR3 DNA reads TGCGCCAGCAGCCAGGAGGGCAGCGGGCAAGAGACCCAGTACTTC. As protein: CASSQEGSGQETQYF. The genes are TRBV4-1 and TRBJ2-5, with a possible D match to TRBD2 (6 bases). CDR3 length: 15 residues. Germline-derived CDR1 and CDR2 are MGHRA and YSYEKL. V lost 3 bases and J lost 2, with 13 bases in between.

This chain joins TRBV27 and TRBJ1-4, with 9 positions matching TRBD1. V was clipped by 0 bases and J by 0 bases; unmatched bases: 8. CDR1 and CDR2 from the germline V gene are MNHEY and SMNVEV (reference sequence). The CDR3 runs 19 residues. CDR3 sequence: CASSLSGQGTLATNEKLFF. DNA of the CDR3: TGTGCCAGCAGTTTATCGGGACAGGGAACCCTCGCAACTAATGAAAAACTGTTTTTT.

The chain uses TRBV18 and TRBJ2-1; weak D call: TRBD2 (5 bases). V lost 2 bases to trimming and J lost 0 bases, with 8 bases between them. The CDR3 contains 15 residues. The V gene's germline CDR1 is KGHSH and CDR2 LQKENI. CDR3 amino acids: CASSPLEGSYNEQFF. The CDR3 nucleotides are TGTGCCAGCTCACCATTAGAGGGCTCCTACAATGAGCAGTTCTTC.

This clonotype has a handful of counts. The chain combines TRBV6-5 with TRBJ2-7, with 7 bases fitting TRBD2. The germline CDR1 and CDR2 sequences are MNHEY and SVGAGI. V shed 6 bases and J 1 base; nucleotides not matched to a gene: 6. This CDR3 comprises 14 residues. This CDR3 reads CASSWRERSYEQYF. CDR3 in DNA: TGTGCCAGCAGCTGGCGGGAGAGGTCCTACGAGCAGTACTTC.

This clonotype turned up a few times. The gene calls are TRBV7-2 and TRBJ1-5, with a weak D call TRBD1 (5 bases). The length of the CDR3 is 14 residues. The germline V and J ends were trimmed by 5 bases and 0 bases, with 8 bases remaining between them. CDR1 SGHTA and CDR2 FQGNSA come from the germline V gene. CDR3: CASSPTASNQPQHF. The CDR3 DNA is TGTGCCAGCAGCCCGACAGCTAGCAATCAGCCCCAGCATTTT.

The chain links TRBV12-3 or TRBV12-4 to TRBJ2-5; 10 nucleotides line up with TRBD2. V lost 4 bases and J lost 2; bases outside the gene matches: 10. The CDR3 covers 17 residues. This CDR3 is CASSSASGGRVQETQYF. Here the CDR3 DNA reads TGTGCCAGCAGTTCAGCTAGCGGGGGCCGGGTTCAAGAGACCCAGTACTTC.

The genes are TRBV19 and TRBJ2-7, with 11 bases identical to TRBD1. The CDR3 totals 14 residues. Germline values: CDR1 LNHDA, CDR2 SQIVND (reference sequence). J lost 3 bases, V lost 6 bases, and 4 bases had no gene match. This CDR3 reads CASSMGQGVYEQYF. The CDR3 coding sequence is TGTGCCAGTAGCATGGGACAGGGGGTCTACGAGCAGTACTTC. The whole variable domain, remainder taken from reference TRBV19 and TRBJ2-7, is DGGITQSPKYLFRKEGQNVTLSCEQNLNHDAMYWYRQDPGQGLRLIYYSQIVNDFQKGDIAEGYSVSREKKESFPLTVTSAQKNPTAFYLCASSMGQGVYEQYFGPGTRLTVT.

This CDR3 reads CSDTTTGLAGVRTDTQYF. CDR3 sequence (DNA): TGCAGTGACACAACGACAGGACTAGCGGGAGTTCGCACAGATACGCAGTATTTT. The chain employs TRBV20-1 and TRBJ2-3; TRBD2 matches at 13 bases. Trimming took 7 bases from V and 1 from J; bases not matched to a gene: 14. This CDR3 region has 18 residues. The germline V gene encodes CDR1 DFQATT and CDR2 SNEGSKA (reference sequence).

This chain connects TRBV6-5 to TRBJ1-2; weak D call: TRBD1 (5 bases). V was cut by 8 bases and J by 6 bases, with 10 bases left in between. The CDR3 consists of 11 residues. Germline CDR1 and CDR2: MNHEY and SVGAGI. CDR3 region: CASRQGNGYTF. DNA of the CDR3: TGTGCCAGCCGGCAGGGTAATGGCTACACCTTC.

The chain couples TRBV13 to TRBJ2-7, with 12 bases fitting TRBD2. Germline CDR1 PRHDT, CDR2 FYEKMQ (reference sequence). The V and J ends lost 1 base and 5 bases, in that order; junction bases with no gene match: 3. The CDR3 is made up of 15 amino acids. CDR3: CASSLASGGAHEQYF. CDR3 nucleotide sequence: TGTGCCAGCAGCTTAGCTAGCGGGGGGGCTCACGAGCAGTACTTC.

The chain recombines TRBV6-1 with TRBJ1-5; the D is unclear. The germline V gene has CDR1 MNHNS and CDR2 SASEGT. Trimming removed 7 bases at V and 11 bases at J, with 15 bases between. This CDR3 is 12 amino acids long. Here the CDR3 reads CASNMSHLAQHF. Here the CDR3 DNA reads TGTGCCAGCAACATGTCGCATTTGGCCCAGCATTTT.

The chain combines TRBV12-3 or TRBV12-4 with TRBJ1-3, with TRBD1 matching over 7 bases. Unmatched junction bases numbered 5, after V lost 1 base and J lost 2 bases. This CDR3 contains 16 residues. Written as DNA, the CDR3 is TGTGCCAGCAGTTTAGGGGAGGGGGCGGCTGGAAACACCATATATTTT. Amino acid sequence: CASSLGEGAAGNTIYF.

This chain connects TRBV27 to TRBJ1-1; D not certain. The length of the CDR3 is 13 residues. V was shortened by 4 bases and J by 6 bases, with 12 bases between the two germline ends. The germline V gene has CDR1 MNHEY and CDR2 SMNVEV (reference sequence). In DNA form, the CDR3 reads TGTGCCAGCAGTTACCGGGGTGGATCTGAAGCTTTCTTT. Protein: CASSYRGGSEAFF.

The gene calls are TRBV27 and TRBJ1-2; D perhaps matches TRBD1 (6 bases). In germline, CDR1 is MNHEY, CDR2 SMNVEV (reference sequence). The CDR3 runs to 16 residues. The V and J ends lost 1 base and 7 bases respectively, with 19 bases between them. DNA for the CDR3: TGTGCCAGCAGTTTATTCGACCCACAGGGAGTTGGTGGCTACACCTTC. It encodes CASSLFDPQGVGGYTF.

V is TRBV29-1 and J is TRBJ1-1, with D unclear. CDR3 size: 12 residues. Germline CDR1 and CDR2: SQVTM and ANQGSEA. V shed 6 bases and J shed 6 bases, with 14 bases lying between them. The CDR3 region is CSVLEGGPEAFF. CDR3 DNA: TGCAGCGTGTTGGAAGGAGGACCTGAAGCTTTCTTT.

The rearrangement joins TRBV27 to TRBJ1-5; D not certain. Trimming took 0 bases from V and 2 from J, leaving 14 bases between them. This CDR3 comprises 17 residues. Germline CDR1 and CDR2: MNHEY and SMNVEV (reference sequence). The CDR3, as DNA: TGTGCCAGCAGTTTATCGGGCCGACGGGAGGGCAATCAGCCCCAGCATTTT. This gives the protein CASSLSGRREGNQPQHF.